Listed here is a single TCR beta chain. These data are taken from a study of OX40 agonist ivuxolimab in advanced cancers. Study-wide background: Patients enrolled in dose escalation were diagnosed with hepatocellular carcinoma, melanoma, renal cell or head and neck cancer. The study reported partial responses in three patients: one hepatocellular carcinoma, two cutaneous melanoma.

Individuals having autoimmune disease history or systemic immunosuppression were not enrolled. Sequencing used immunoSEQ multiplex PCR; TCRdb keeps in-frame clones, though not all of them. The data show under 85,000 clones, 91% seen once. Looked up from germline, CDR1 is WNHNN and CDR2 is SYGVQD (reference sequence). The CDR3 length is 12 residues. With 11 bases clipped from V and 4 bases from J, the junction kept 8 bases outside the gene matches. The origin of this receptor is an adult with an advanced solid tumor such as melanoma, head and neck, liver or kidney cancer. The specimen comprised CD4+ or CD8+ T cells sorted from blood, sampled in a trial of the OX40 agonist ivuxolimab. The V call is TRBV10-1, the J call TRBJ2-7, with TRBD1 matching 7 bases. The CDR3 region is CACRDREYEQYF. In DNA form, the CDR3 reads TGCGCCTGCCGGGACAGAGAATACGAGCAGTACTTC.